A single sample is the source of the 10 T cell receptor beta chains below, sequenced in a study of blood T cell repertoires in COVID-19. The method was immunoSEQ multiplex PCR; TCRdb's version includes in-frame clones alone and lacks a portion of them. The sample lists more than 150,000 clones, 90% occurring once. Sequencing was carried out using peripheral blood. The source of these receptors is a man over 45 with acute or convalescent COVID-19.

CDR3 loop: CASSFEDRGYTGELFF. The CDR3 nucleotides read TGTGCCAGCAGCTTTGAGGACAGGGGGTACACCGGGGAGCTGTTTTTT. The genes are TRBV9 and TRBJ2-2; 10 nucleotides agree with TRBD1. The CDR3 is 16 residues long. V gave up 4 bases and J gave up 3 bases; unmatched junction bases: 6. Per the germline V gene, CDR1 is SGDLS and CDR2 is YYNGEE.

This clone came up once. This chain joins TRBV7-2 and TRBJ2-3; no reliable D call. CDR1 and CDR2 (germline): SGHTA, FQGNSA. The CDR3 spans 15 residues. With 7 bases removed from V and 2 bases from J, the gap between germline ends came to 16 bases. The CDR3, as DNA: TGTGCCAGCACCCCACGACTCGGCTACACAGATACGCAGTATTTT. It specifies CASTPRLGYTDTQYF.

The chain uses TRBV6-5 and TRBJ1-5; D might be TRBD1 (5 bases). Germline-derived CDR1 and CDR2 are MNHEY and SVGAGI. V dropped 8 bases and J dropped 4 bases, with 12 bases sitting between them. The CDR3 has 13 amino acids. The CDR3 spells CASAGYLNQPQHF. The CDR3 nucleotides are TGTGCCAGCGCAGGGTACTTAAATCAGCCCCAGCATTTT.

The V call is TRBV18, the J call TRBJ2-7; 8 nucleotides align to TRBD1. CDR3 length equals 14 residues. J lost 5 bases, V lost 4 bases, and 7 bases had no gene match. Germline CDR1 KGHSH, CDR2 LQKENI. The CDR3 coding sequence is TGTGCCAGCTCACTCAGGGGGCTGGGGGACGAGCAGTACTTC. Translating it yields CASSLRGLGDEQYF.

V is TRBV27 and J is TRBJ2-7; 9 positions agree with TRBD2. The germline V gene encodes CDR1 MNHEY and CDR2 SMNVEV (reference sequence). This CDR3 is built from 15 residues. After removal of 2 bases from V and 2 bases from J, the junction contained 4 bases not matched to a gene. CDR3 DNA sequence: TGTGCCAGCAGTTTAGCGGGAGGGCCAGCCTACGAGCAGTACTTC. Its translation: CASSLAGGPAYEQYF.

About this clone itself: At one of its ends the junction is not consistent with the germline gene, which may arise from a read error. This chain uses TRBV24-1 with TRBJ1-2; D is possibly TRBD1 (5 bases). The germline V gene has CDR1 KGHDR and CDR2 SFDVKD. The length of the CDR3 is 11 residues. Here the CDR3 reads CATSDLSRDYF. The CDR3 DNA sequence: TGTGCCACCAGTGATTTGTCCAGGGACTACTTC.

This clone was counted a single time. The V call is TRBV15, the J call TRBJ2-4; 8 bases match TRBD1. With 0 bases clipped from V and 0 bases from J, the junction kept 1 base outside the gene matches. Germline CDR1 is LNHNV and CDR2 is YYDKDF (reference sequence). This CDR3 spans 16 amino acids. The CDR3 DNA sequence: TGTGCCACCAGCAGAGATGACAGGGGAGCCAAAAACATTCAGTACTTC. As protein: CATSRDDRGAKNIQYF. The whole variable domain, remainder taken from reference TRBV15 and TRBJ2-4, is DAMVIQNPRYQVTQFGKPVTLSCSQTLNHNVMYWYQQKSSQAPKLLFHYYDKDFNNEADTPDNFQSRRPNTSFCFLDIRSPGLGDTAMYLCATSRDDRGAKNIQYFGAGTRLSVL.

The CDR3 protein is CSVATSGNTGELFF. The CDR3 coding sequence is TGCAGCGTCGCGACTAGCGGGAACACCGGGGAGCTGTTTTTT. The chain joins TRBV29-1 to TRBJ2-2, with 9 nucleotides matching TRBD2. The CDR3 has 14 amino acids. Germline CDR1 and CDR2: SQVTM and ANQGSEA. V lost 6 bases to trimming and J lost 1 base; unmatched junction nucleotides: 3.

The chain links TRBV19 to TRBJ1-1; unclear D gene. The germline gives CDR1 LNHDA, CDR2 SQIVND (reference sequence). The CDR3 sequence is 13 residues long. V was pared by 7 bases and J by 3 bases, with 12 bases between. This CDR3 reads CASKEARDTEAFF. CDR3 in DNA: TGTGCCAGTAAAGAGGCGCGGGACACTGAAGCTTTCTTT.

This chain connects TRBV24-1 to TRBJ2-3, with 11 bases lining up with TRBD2. Trimming removed 3 bases from V and 0 bases from J; junction bases left unmatched: 7. The CDR3 runs to 18 residues. Germline loops: CDR1 KGHDR, CDR2 SFDVKD. CDR3 sequence: CATSDRSGGASSTDTQYF. CDR3 in DNA: TGTGCCACCAGTGATCGTAGCGGGGGGGCCAGCAGCACAGATACGCAGTATTTT.